Sequencing of this TCR beta chain was carried out in a study of T cells after yellow fever vaccination. Study-level findings and limits: Researchers report a weaker secondary response that nonetheless peaked faster, day 5 versus 15. Researchers noted that a small share of clonotypes showed up in both CD4 and CD8 compartments. Abundant bulk-derived clonotypes could contaminate FACS-sorted repertoires.

Notes on this clonotype: Its antigen is undetermined. One junction end does not reproduce the germline sequence, and a read error may be involved.

TCRdb passed the 5' RACE reads through MiXCR, listing each CDR3 protein once. The table shows roughly 99,000 distinct CDR3 sequences, with roughly 5.2% occurring only once. This TCR was sampled from a man younger than 35 who received the YFV17D yellow fever vaccine. Sequenced material: CD8+ T cells sorted from PBMCs, taken 10 days after the yellow fever booster vaccination.

In nucleotides, the CDR3 is TGTGCTAGCAGCTTAGGACAGCTCTTCACGCAGTATTTT. Its translation is CASSLGQLFTQYF. The chain couples TRBV7-7 to TRBJ2-3; a weak D match, TRBD1 (6 bases). Per germline, CDR1 SSHAT and CDR2 FNYEAQ (reference sequence). The CDR3 covers 13 residues.